This is a list of T cell receptor beta chains from one sample in a study of long-term antiretroviral therapy in people with HIV. This table comes from immunoSEQ multiplex PCR, and its TCRdb copy is limited to in-frame clones, with some not included. The data show 23,000 or so clones, roughly 80% seen once. The input for sequencing was unsorted PBMCs, taken 0.2 years after starting antiretroviral therapy. These receptors came from a woman in her 30s with HIV. CDR3s include the opening cysteine and the closing phenylalanine or tryptophan. A D gene is named only where the DNA matches it firmly. The size field is filled for only some rows; it gives once, few, many or a size class.

D: -; V: TRBV6-1; size: -; J: TRBJ1-1; DNA: TGTGCCAGCAGTGAACACCTGAACACTGAAGCTTTCTTT; CDR3: CASSEHLNTEAFF
D: -; V: TRBV27; size: -; J: TRBJ1-4; DNA: TGTGCCAGCAGTTTACGCCTTAGCGCCGTGGAAAAACTGTTTTTT; CDR3: CASSLRLSAVEKLFF
D: TRBD1; V: TRBV2; size: -; J: TRBJ1-3; DNA: TGTGCCAGCAGTGCCCCCCTGGCTGGGACAGGGGGCTTGGGCTCTGGAAACACCATATATTTT; CDR3: CASSAPLAGTGGLGSGNTIYF
D: TRBD1; V: TRBV5-4; size: -; J: TRBJ2-7; DNA: TGTGCCAGCAGCCCGGACAGGTACCAGGGAATCGTTTACGAGCAGTACTTC; CDR3: CASSPDRYQGIVYEQYF
D: -; V: TRBV30; size: -; J: TRBJ2-1; DNA: TGTGCCTGGACGGGGCGGGGCACCTTCAATGAGCAGTTCTTC; CDR3: CAWTGRGTFNEQFF
D: TRBD1; V: TRBV10-3; size: -; J: TRBJ2-7; DNA: TGTGCCATCCGGGAGACAGGGGTCACAGACTACGAGCAGTACTTC; CDR3: CAIRETGVTDYEQYF
D: TRBD1; V: TRBV5-1; size: -; J: TRBJ2-5; DNA: TGCGCCAGCAGCTTGAACTCCGGGACAGCCCAAGAGACCCAGTACTTC; CDR3: CASSLNSGTAQETQYF
D: -; V: TRBV18; size: -; J: TRBJ1-5; DNA: TGTGCCAGCTCACTCGACAGTTTGCAGCCCCAGCATTTT; CDR3: CASSLDSLQPQHF
D: -; V: TRBV12-5; size: once; J: TRBJ2-3; DNA: TGTGCTAGTGGTATGAACCAACTTGGGGCAGGGGATAAGTATTTT; CDR3: CASGMNQLGAGDKYF
D: -; V: TRBV7-9; size: -; J: TRBJ2-5; DNA: TGTGCCAGCAGCTCAATGTATTCAACCCTCCAAGAGACCCAGTACTTC; CDR3: CASSSMYSTLQETQYF
D: -; V: TRBV7-2; size: -; J: TRBJ1-2; DNA: TGTGCCAGCAGCAGGGAGAAAAATTATGGCTACACCTTC; CDR3: CASSREKNYGYTF
D: TRBD1; V: TRBV6-5; size: -; J: TRBJ1-2; DNA: TGTGCCAGCAGTTACTCGAGCGGGGACAGCGATCGGGGCTACACCTTC; CDR3: CASSYSSGDSDRGYTF
D: TRBD1; V: TRBV10-3; size: -; J: TRBJ1-1; DNA: TGTGCCATCAGTGAAGCAGGGGGCAGAGTGGGCGGCACTGAAGCTTTCTTT; CDR3: CAISEAGGRVGGTEAFF
D: TRBD1; V: TRBV7-2; size: few; J: TRBJ1-2; DNA: TGTGCCAGCAGCCCCCAAACCGGGACAGGGAGCCACTATGGCTACACCTTC; CDR3: CASSPQTGTGSHYGYTF
D: TRBD1; V: TRBV14; size: few; J: TRBJ2-7; DNA: TGTGCCAGCAGCCAAGATAGGACAGGGATCGAGCAGTACTTC; CDR3: CASSQDRTGIEQYF
D: TRBD1; V: TRBV15; size: -; J: TRBJ2-5; DNA: TGTGCCACCAGCAGCCGAGGGGGCGGGGAGACCCAGTACTTC; CDR3: CATSSRGGGETQYF
D: TRBD2; V: TRBV9; size: -; J: TRBJ2-2; DNA: TGTGCCAGCACCCGAGGGAGCGGGGGGGCATATACCGGGGAGCTGTTTTTT; CDR3: CASTRGSGGAYTGELFF
D: -; V: TRBV2; size: -; J: TRBJ2-3; DNA: TGTGCCAGCAGTGAGACCGGCACAGATACGCAGTATTTT; CDR3: CASSETGTDTQYF
D: -; V: TRBV4-2; size: few; J: TRBJ1-5; DNA: TGTGCCAGCAGCCAAGGGGCAGGTAATCAGCCCCAGCATTTT; CDR3: CASSQGAGNQPQHF
D: -; V: TRBV6-1; size: -; J: TRBJ1-3; DNA: TGTGCCAGCCACCTCCTATTTGGAAACACCATATATTTT; CDR3: CASHLLFGNTIYF
D: -; V: TRBV30; size: -; J: TRBJ1-2; DNA: TGTGCCTGGAGGACGGACCGATCTTCTGGCTACACCTTC; CDR3: CAWRTDRSSGYTF
D: -; V: TRBV5-8; size: -; J: TRBJ1-5; DNA: TGTGCCAGCAGCTTCTCCGGGCCGGCTGGGCCCCAGCATTTT; CDR3: CASSFSGPAGPQHF
D: -; V: TRBV19; size: once; J: TRBJ1-1; DNA: TGTGCCATTTTTCGGGGGAACACTGAAGCTTTCTTT; CDR3: CAIFRGNTEAFF
D: -; V: TRBV19; size: -; J: TRBJ1-2; DNA: TGTGCCAGTCCTAGGGGGGGACTCTCCTTCTATGGCTACACCTTC; CDR3: CASPRGGLSFYGYTF